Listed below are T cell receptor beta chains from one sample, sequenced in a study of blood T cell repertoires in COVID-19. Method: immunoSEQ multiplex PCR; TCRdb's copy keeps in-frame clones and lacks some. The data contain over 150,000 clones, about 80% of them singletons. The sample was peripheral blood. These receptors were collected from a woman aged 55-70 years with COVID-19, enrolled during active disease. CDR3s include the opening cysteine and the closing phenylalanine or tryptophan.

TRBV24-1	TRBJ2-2	CATSDFAGAGGELFF
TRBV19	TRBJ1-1	CASSPGQAKNTEAFF
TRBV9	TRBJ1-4	CASSPGQRRVGDEKLFF
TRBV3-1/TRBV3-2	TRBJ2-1	CASSPGTGWAYNEQFF
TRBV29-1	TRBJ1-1	CSVNRDRGSSEAFF
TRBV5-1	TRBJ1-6	CASSPGQSYSPLHF
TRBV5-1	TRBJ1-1	CASSPAATTGAVEAFF
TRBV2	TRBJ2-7	CASSEWAEQYF
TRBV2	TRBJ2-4	CASSERVPKRGNIQYF
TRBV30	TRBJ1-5	CAWSAQGNQPQHF
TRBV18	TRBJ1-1	CASSPPSGHAEAFF
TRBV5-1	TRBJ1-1	CASSLGSGVTEAFF
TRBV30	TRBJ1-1	CAWSFKTGISEAFF
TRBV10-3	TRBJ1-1	CAISEKGGTEAFF
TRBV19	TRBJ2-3	CASSSSRTSGGPTQYF
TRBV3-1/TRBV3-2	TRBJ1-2	CASMRQGTGYTF
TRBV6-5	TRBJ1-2	CASSWAGNGYTF
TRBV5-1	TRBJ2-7	CASRRDFQPHYEQYF
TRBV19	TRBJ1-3	CASYGQGSGNTIYF
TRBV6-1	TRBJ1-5	CASSDGQGGNQPQHF
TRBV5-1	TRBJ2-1	CASSLVAGSSYNEQFF
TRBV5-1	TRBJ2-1	CASSLMEGGGKNEQFF
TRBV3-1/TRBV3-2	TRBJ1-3	CASSQPQSSGNTIYF
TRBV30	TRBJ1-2	CAWSVRRDGGYTF
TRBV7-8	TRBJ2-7	CASSFDRAGGYSYEQYF
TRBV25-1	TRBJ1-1	CASTRGRTSTEAFF
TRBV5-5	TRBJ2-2	CASSPWWGVETGELFF
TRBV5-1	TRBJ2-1	CASRQGSDEQFF
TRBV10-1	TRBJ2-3	CAGSSGKTTDTQYF
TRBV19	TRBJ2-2	CASKYRTNTGELFF